This T cell receptor (beta chain) is drawn from a study of synovial regulatory T cells in juvenile arthritis. Study-wide results and limits: Synovial Teff and blood CPL repertoires partially overlapped with iaTreg TCR repertoires, which were largely patient-private. CDR3 overlap with synovial Tregs was higher for iaTregs than other blood Tregs.

CDR3 length: 14 amino acids. No DNA appears here. Germline CDR1 reads SGHTA; CDR2 reads FQGNSA. As for this clone: Antigen: not known.

Profiled with immunoSEQ multiplex PCR; TCRdb holds only in-frame clones, not every one. Its table records 7,500 to 10,000 clones. The clonotype originates from a donor between 2 and 29 years old with juvenile idiopathic arthritis. The chain links TRBV7-2 to TRBJ1-6. Material: Treg cells from blood. Specified subset: remaining (HLA-DR-negative) circulating blood Treg cells. CDR3 sequence: CASSPREGGSPLHF.